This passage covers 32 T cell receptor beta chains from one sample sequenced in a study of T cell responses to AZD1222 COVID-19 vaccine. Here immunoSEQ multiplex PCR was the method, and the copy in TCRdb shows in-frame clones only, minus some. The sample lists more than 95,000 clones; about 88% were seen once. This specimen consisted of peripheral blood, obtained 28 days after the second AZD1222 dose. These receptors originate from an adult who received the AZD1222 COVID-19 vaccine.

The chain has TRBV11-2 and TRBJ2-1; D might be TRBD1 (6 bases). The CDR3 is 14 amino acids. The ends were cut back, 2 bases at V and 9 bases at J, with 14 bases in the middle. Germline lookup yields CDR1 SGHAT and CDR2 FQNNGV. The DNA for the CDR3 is TGTGCCAGCAGCTTAAGAGGGGGAGTTGGTGAGCAGTTCTTC. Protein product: CASSLRGGVGEQFF.

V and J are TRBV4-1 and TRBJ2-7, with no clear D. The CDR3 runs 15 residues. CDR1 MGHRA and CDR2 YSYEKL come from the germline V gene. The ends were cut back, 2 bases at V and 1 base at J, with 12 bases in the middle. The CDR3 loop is CASSQRRGASYEQYF. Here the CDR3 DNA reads TGCGCCAGCAGCCAAAGGCGCGGTGCATCCTACGAGCAGTACTTC.

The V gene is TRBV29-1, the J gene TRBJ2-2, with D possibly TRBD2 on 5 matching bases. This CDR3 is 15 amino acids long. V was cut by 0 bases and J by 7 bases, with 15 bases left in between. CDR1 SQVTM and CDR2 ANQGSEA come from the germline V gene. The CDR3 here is CSVEDLREGNGELFF. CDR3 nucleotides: TGCAGCGTTGAAGATCTTCGAGAGGGAAACGGGGAGCTGTTTTTT.

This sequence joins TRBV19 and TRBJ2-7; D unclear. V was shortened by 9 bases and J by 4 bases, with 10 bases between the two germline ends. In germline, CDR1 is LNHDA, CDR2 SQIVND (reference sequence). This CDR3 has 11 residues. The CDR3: CARTPDYEQYF. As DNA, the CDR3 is TGTGCCAGGACACCGGATTACGAGCAGTACTTC.

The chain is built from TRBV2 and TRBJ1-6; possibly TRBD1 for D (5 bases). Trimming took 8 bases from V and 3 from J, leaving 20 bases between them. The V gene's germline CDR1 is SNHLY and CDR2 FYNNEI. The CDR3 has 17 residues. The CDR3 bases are TGTGCCAGCCATGGGGCGGACTTTTTCTTCTATAATTCACCCCTCCACTTT. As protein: CASHGADFFFYNSPLHF.

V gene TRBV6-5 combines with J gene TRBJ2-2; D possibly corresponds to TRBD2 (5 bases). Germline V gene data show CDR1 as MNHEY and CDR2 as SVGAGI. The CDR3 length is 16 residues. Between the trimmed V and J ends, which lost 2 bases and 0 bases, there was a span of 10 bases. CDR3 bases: TGTGCCAGCAGTTACACGGGAACTGCGAACACCGGGGAGCTGTTTTTT. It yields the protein CASSYTGTANTGELFF.

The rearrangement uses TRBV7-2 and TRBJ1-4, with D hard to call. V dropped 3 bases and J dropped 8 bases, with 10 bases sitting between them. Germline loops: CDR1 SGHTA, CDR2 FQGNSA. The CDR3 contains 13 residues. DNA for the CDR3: TGTGCCAGCAGCTTTTCCGTCTGGGAAAAACTGTTTTTT. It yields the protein CASSFSVWEKLFF.

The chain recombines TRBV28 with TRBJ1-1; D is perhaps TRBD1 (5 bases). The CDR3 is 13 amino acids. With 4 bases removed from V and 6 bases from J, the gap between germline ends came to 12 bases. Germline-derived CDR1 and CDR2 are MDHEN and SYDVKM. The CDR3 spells CASSSELGAEAFF. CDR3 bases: TGTGCCAGCAGTTCTGAGTTAGGGGCTGAAGCTTTCTTT.

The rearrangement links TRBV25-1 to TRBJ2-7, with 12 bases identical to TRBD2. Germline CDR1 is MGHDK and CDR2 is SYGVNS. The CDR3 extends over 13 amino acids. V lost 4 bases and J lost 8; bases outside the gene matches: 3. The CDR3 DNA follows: TGTGCCAGCAGTGTGACTAGCGGGAGCAAGCAGTACTTC. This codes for CASSVTSGSKQYF.

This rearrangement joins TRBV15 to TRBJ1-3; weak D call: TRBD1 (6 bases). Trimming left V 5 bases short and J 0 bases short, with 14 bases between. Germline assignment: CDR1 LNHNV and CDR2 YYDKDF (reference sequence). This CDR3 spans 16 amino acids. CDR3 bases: TGTGCCACCAGCTCTCCAGGGGTTTTCTCTGGAAACACCATATATTTT. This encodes CATSSPGVFSGNTIYF.

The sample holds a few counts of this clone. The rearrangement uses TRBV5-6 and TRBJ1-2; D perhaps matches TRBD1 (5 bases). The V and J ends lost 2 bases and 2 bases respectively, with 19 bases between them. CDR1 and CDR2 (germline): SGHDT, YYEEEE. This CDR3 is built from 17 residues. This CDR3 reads CASSLVSLVRVNYGYTF. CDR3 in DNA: TGTGCCAGCAGCTTAGTAAGTCTGGTCAGGGTGAACTATGGCTACACCTTC.

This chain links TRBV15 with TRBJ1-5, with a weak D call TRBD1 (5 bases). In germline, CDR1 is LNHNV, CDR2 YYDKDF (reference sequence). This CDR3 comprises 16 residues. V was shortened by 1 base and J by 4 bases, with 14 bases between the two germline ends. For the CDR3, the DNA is TGTGCCACCAGCAGAGGCCTGTACGGGGGTAATCAGCCCCAGCATTTT. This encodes CATSRGLYGGNQPQHF.

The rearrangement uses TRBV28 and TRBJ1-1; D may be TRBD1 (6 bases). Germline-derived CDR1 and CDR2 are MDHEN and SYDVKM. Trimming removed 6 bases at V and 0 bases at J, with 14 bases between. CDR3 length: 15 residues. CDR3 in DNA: TGTGCCAGCAGCCCCCCGGGGGCCCTGAACACTGAAGCTTTCTTT. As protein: CASSPPGALNTEAFF.

For the CDR3, the DNA is TGTGCCAGTAGTACCCAGCGGGAGTACAATGAGCAGTTCTTC. The encoded protein is CASSTQREYNEQFF. This chain connects TRBV19 to TRBJ2-1; the match to TRBD2 covers 8 bases. J was trimmed by 4 bases and V by 4 bases; bases with no gene match: 3. The CDR3 runs 14 residues. Germline V lookup: CDR1 LNHDA, CDR2 SQIVND (reference sequence).

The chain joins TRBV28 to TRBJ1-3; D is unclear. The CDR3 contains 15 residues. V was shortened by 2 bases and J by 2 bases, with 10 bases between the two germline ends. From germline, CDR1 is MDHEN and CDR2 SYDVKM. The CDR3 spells CASSLRAGTGNTIYF. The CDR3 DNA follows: TGTGCCAGCAGTTTACGGGCCGGTACTGGAAACACCATATATTTT.

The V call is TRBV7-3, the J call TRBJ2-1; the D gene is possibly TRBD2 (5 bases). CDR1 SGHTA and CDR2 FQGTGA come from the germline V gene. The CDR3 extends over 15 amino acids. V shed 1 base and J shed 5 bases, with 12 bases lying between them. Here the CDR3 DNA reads TGTGCCAGCAGCTTAAACGCGGGTTATGACAATGAGCAGTTCTTC. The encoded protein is CASSLNAGYDNEQFF.

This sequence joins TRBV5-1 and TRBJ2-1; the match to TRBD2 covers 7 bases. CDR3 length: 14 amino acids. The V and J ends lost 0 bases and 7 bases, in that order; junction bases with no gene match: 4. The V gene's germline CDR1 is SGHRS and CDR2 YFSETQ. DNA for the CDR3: TGCGCCAGCAGCTTGGGGGGACTAAGAAATGAGCAGTTCTTC. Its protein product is CASSLGGLRNEQFF.

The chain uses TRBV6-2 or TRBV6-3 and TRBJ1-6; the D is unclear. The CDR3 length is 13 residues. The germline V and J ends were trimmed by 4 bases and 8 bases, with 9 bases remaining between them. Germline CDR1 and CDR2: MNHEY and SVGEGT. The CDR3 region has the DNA TGTGCCAGCAGTTGGACCAAGGATTCACCCCTCCACTTT. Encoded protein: CASSWTKDSPLHF.

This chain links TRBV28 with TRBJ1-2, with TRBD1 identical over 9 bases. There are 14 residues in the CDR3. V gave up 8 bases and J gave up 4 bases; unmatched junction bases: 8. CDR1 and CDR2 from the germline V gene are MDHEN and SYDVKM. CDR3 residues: CASHRDRVGYGYTF. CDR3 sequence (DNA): TGTGCCAGCCACCGGGACAGGGTCGGCTATGGCTACACCTTC.

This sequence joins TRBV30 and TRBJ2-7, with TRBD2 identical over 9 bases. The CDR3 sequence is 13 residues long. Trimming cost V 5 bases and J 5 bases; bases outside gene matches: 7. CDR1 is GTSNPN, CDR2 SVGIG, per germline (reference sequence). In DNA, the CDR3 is TGTGCCTGGCTTAGCGGGAGCACGGACGAGCAGTACTTC. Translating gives CAWLSGSTDEQYF.

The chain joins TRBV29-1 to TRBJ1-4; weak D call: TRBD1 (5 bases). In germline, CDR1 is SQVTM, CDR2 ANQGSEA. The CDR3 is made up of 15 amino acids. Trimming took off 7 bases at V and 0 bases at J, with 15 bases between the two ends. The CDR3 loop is CSGDPDQSTNEKLFF. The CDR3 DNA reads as TGCAGCGGGGACCCGGACCAATCAACTAATGAAAAACTGTTTTTT.

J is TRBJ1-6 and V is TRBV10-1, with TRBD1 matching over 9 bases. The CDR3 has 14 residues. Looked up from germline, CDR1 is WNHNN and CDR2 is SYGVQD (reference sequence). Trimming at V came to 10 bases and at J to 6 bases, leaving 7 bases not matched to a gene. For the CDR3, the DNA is TGCGCCACCGGGGGGACAGGGCTTAATTCACCCCTCCACTTT. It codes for CATGGTGLNSPLHF.

This CDR3 is CASSTGTGTSPLHF. The CDR3 DNA follows: TGTGCCAGTAGTACCGGGACAGGAACTTCACCCCTCCACTTT. V is TRBV19 and J is TRBJ1-6; TRBD1 matches 8 bases. This CDR3 contains 14 residues. From germline, CDR1 is LNHDA and CDR2 SQIVND (reference sequence). V was pared by 4 bases and J by 9 bases, with 5 bases of the junction left unmatched.

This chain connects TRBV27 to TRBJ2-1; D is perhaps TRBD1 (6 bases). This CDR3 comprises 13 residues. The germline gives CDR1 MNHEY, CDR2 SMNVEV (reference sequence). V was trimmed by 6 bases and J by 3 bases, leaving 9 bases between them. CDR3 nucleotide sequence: TGTGCCAGCAGCCAGGGGAACTACAATGAGCAGTTCTTC. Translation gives CASSQGNYNEQFF.

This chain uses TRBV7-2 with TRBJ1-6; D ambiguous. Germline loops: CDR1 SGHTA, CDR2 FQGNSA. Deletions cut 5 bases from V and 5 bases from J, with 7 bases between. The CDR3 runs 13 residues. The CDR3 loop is CASSPRNNSPLHF. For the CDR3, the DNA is TGTGCCAGCAGCCCGCGCAATAATTCACCCCTCCACTTT.

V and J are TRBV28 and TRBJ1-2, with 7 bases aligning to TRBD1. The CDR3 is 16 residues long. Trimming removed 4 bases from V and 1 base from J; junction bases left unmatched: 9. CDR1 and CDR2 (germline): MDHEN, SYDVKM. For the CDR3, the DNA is TGTGCCAGCAGTTCCCCTCCGGGACAGATTAACTATGGCTACACCTTC. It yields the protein CASSSPPGQINYGYTF.

This CDR3 is CASREGGALQPQHF. The CDR3 nucleotides are TGTGCCAGCCGAGAGGGGGGGGCACTTCAGCCCCAGCATTTT. J is TRBJ1-5 and V is TRBV2; D possibly corresponds to TRBD1 (6 bases). The CDR3 contains 14 residues. V gave up 8 bases and J gave up 6 bases, with 17 bases separating them. Germline V gene sequence: CDR1 SNHLY, CDR2 FYNNEI.

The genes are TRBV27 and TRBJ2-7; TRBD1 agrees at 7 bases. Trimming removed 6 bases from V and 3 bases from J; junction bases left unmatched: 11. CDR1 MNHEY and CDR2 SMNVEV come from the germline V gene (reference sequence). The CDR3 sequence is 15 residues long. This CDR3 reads CASRTYPTGNYEQYF. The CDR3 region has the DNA TGTGCCAGCAGAACCTACCCGACAGGGAACTACGAGCAGTACTTC.

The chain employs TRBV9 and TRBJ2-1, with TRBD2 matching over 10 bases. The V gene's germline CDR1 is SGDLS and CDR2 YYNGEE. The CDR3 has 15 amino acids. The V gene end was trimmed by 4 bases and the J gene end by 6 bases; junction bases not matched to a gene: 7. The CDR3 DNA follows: TGTGCCAGCAGCCCGGGACTAGCGAAGCTCAATGAGCAGTTCTTC. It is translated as CASSPGLAKLNEQFF.

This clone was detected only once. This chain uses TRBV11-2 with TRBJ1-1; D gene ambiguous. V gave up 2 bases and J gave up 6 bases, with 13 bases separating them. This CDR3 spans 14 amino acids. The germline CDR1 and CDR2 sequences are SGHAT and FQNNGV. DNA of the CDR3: TGTGCCAGCAGCTTAATCGTAGGGCAGTCTGAAGCTTTCTTT. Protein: CASSLIVGQSEAFF.

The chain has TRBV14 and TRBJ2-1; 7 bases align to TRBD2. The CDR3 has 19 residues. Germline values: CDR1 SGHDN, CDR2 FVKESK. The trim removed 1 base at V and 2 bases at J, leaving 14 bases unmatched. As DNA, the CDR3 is TGTGCCAGCAGCCAAGTTTGGTCGGCAGCGGGGTATCCCTACAATGAGCAGTTCTTC. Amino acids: CASSQVWSAAGYPYNEQFF.

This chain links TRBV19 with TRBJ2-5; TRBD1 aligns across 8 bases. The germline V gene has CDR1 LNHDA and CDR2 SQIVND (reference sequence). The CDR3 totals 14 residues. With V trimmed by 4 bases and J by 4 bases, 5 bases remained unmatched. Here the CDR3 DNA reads TGTGCCAGTAGTAGCCGGACAGGGACAGAGACCCAGTACTTC. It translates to CASSSRTGTETQYF.